A selection of T cell receptor beta chains follows, all from one sample in a study of blood T cell repertoires in COVID-19. TCRdb keeps only in-frame clones here, not all; method: immunoSEQ multiplex PCR. In the table there are about 170,000 clones, 88% of which are singletons. Sequencing was carried out using peripheral blood. The source of these receptors is a man aged 55 to 70 with acute or convalescent COVID-19. The CDR3 runs from the conserved cysteine through the conserved F or W. The D gene is left open where the match is weak. Only some rows state a clone size, as once, few, many or a class for expanded clones.

J gene,V gene,D gene,clone size,CDR3 protein,CDR3 DNA
TRBJ2-2,TRBV29-1,TRBD1,-,CSAGSPAGGGTGELFF,TGCAGCGCCGGTTCCCCGGCAGGGGGTGGGACCGGGGAGCTGTTTTTT
TRBJ2-5,TRBV11-3,TRBD1,-,CASSTRGRAETQYF,TGTGCCAGCAGCACCAGGGGGCGGGCAGAGACCCAGTACTTC
TRBJ2-1,TRBV7-3,TRBD2,-,CASSLIGREGHKGNEQFF,TGTGCCAGCAGCTTAATAGGGCGGGAGGGCCATAAAGGCAATGAGCAGTTCTTC
TRBJ1-2,TRBV6-5,TRBD1,-,CASSYGQGNRGYTF,TGTGCCAGCAGTTACGGACAGGGGAATCGGGGCTACACCTTC
TRBJ2-7,TRBV19,TRBD2,-,CASSISGGTYEQYF,TGTGCCAGTAGTATTAGCGGGGGGACCTACGAGCAGTACTTC
TRBJ1-2,TRBV28,TRBD1,-,CASRDDRGGGYTF,TGTGCCAGCAGAGACGACAGGGGAGGTGGCTACACCTTC
TRBJ1-1,TRBV3-1/TRBV3-2,TRBD1,-,CASSQDRIGDSQAFF,TGTGCCAGCAGCCAAGATCGTATAGGGGACAGTCAAGCTTTCTTT
TRBJ1-6,TRBV5-4,-,-,CASSPRVPNSPLHF,TGTGCCAGCAGCCCCCGGGTGCCCAATTCACCCCTCCACTTT
TRBJ1-6,TRBV4-1,-,few,CASSQDRAGVINSPLHF,TGCGCCAGCAGCCAAGATAGGGCAGGGGTGATAAATTCACCCCTCCACTTT
TRBJ2-3,TRBV9,-,-,CASSLAGGTDTQYF,TGTGCCAGCAGCCTAGCCGGGGGAACAGATACGCAGTATTTT
TRBJ2-3,TRBV3-1/TRBV3-2,TRBD2,-,CASSQGLAGGTDTQYF,TGTGCCAGCAGCCAAGGCCTAGCGGGGGGAACAGATACGCAGTATTTT
TRBJ1-2,TRBV4-3,-,-,CASSQDTSTGGYTF,TGCGCCAGCAGCCAAGATACCTCCACAGGAGGCTACACCTTC
TRBJ2-7,TRBV18,TRBD1,-,CASSRTGHEQYF,TGTGCCAGCTCCCGGACAGGGCACGAGCAGTACTTC
TRBJ2-6,TRBV19,-,-,CASAKSSGANVLTF,TGTGCCAGTGCTAAGTCCTCTGGGGCCAACGTCCTGACTTTC
TRBJ1-1,TRBV5-1,-,-,CASSSGEGTEAFF,TGCGCCAGCAGCTCGGGAGAGGGCACTGAAGCTTTCTTT
TRBJ1-1,TRBV7-3,-,-,CASSLGGWPAEAFF,TGTGCCAGCAGCCTGGGGGGGTGGCCGGCTGAAGCTTTCTTT
TRBJ1-1,TRBV18,TRBD1,-,CASSPGQENTEAFF,TGTGCCAGCTCACCCGGACAGGAGAACACTGAAGCTTTCTTT
TRBJ2-4,TRBV19,TRBD2,-,CASSIRGGTGIQYF,TGTGCCAGTAGTATACGGGGGGGTACTGGCATTCAGTACTTC
TRBJ2-6,TRBV5-6,TRBD1,few,CASSTEGGGGANVLTF,TGTGCCAGCAGCACCGAAGGGGGCGGTGGGGCCAACGTCCTGACTTTC
TRBJ2-5,TRBV7-9,-,-,CASSLAGLQETQYF,TGTGCCAGCAGCTTAGCGGGGCTTCAAGAGACCCAGTACTTC
TRBJ2-5,TRBV24-1,-,once,CATSDFSETQYF,TGTGCCACCAGTGATTTTTCTGAGACCCAGTACTTC
TRBJ1-1,TRBV6-6,-,-,CASTAGIVCPFF,TGTGCCAGCACCGCGGGAATTGTCTGCCCTTTCTTT
TRBJ2-3,TRBV24-1,-,-,CATSPNGLQGGLDTQYF,TGTGCCACCAGCCCCAACGGGTTACAGGGTGGTTTGGATACGCAGTATTTT
TRBJ2-2,TRBV24-1,-,-,CATSDTRAAGGELFF,TGTGCCACCAGTGATACCCGGGCCGCGGGCGGGGAGCTGTTTTTT
TRBJ2-5,TRBV5-6,-,-,CASSFAKETQYF,TGTGCCAGCAGCTTCGCTAAAGAGACCCAGTACTTC
TRBJ1-1,TRBV7-3,-,-,CASSFVFQTEAFF,TGTGCCAGCAGCTTTGTCTTTCAGACTGAAGCTTTCTTT
TRBJ1-3,TRBV10-2,TRBD1,-,CASSEDRGLSGNTIYF,TGCGCCAGCAGTGAGGACAGGGGGCTTTCGGGAAACACCATATATTTT
TRBJ2-2,TRBV24-1,-,-,CATSDRDTLTGELFF,TGTGCCACCAGTGATCGGGACACTCTCACCGGGGAGCTGTTTTTT
TRBJ1-1,TRBV7-3,TRBD1,-,CASSAQGANTEAFF,TGTGCCAGCAGCGCACAGGGGGCAAACACTGAAGCTTTCTTT
TRBJ2-2,TRBV5-5,-,-,CASSLVRTATGELFF,TGTGCCAGCAGCTTGGTGCGGACAGCCACCGGGGAGCTGTTTTTT
TRBJ2-3,TRBV9,TRBD2,-,CASSVVGGLSTDTQYF,TGTGCCAGCAGCGTAGTGGGAGGGCTTAGCACAGATACGCAGTATTTT
TRBJ1-5,TRBV12-3/TRBV12-4,-,-,CASSQNLGLTF,TGTGCCAGCAGTCAAAATTTGGGACTGACTTTT
TRBJ2-3,TRBV9,-,few,CASAPALGSTDTQYF,TGTGCCAGCGCCCCTGCACTAGGAAGCACAGATACGCAGTATTTT
TRBJ2-5,TRBV11-3,-,few,CASSLDPGQQETQYF,TGTGCCAGCAGCTTAGATCCCGGACAGCAAGAGACCCAGTACTTC
TRBJ2-1,TRBV3-1/TRBV3-2,-,-,CASSQMRDEQFF,TGTGCCAGCAGCCAAATGCGGGATGAGCAGTTCTTC
TRBJ2-5,TRBV5-4,TRBD2,-,CASSSGGLAGKETQYF,TGTGCCAGCAGCTCCGGCGGGCTAGCGGGGAAAGAGACCCAGTACTTC
TRBJ2-3,TRBV5-1,TRBD2,-,CASSLGLAGADTQYF,TGCGCCAGCAGCTTGGGACTAGCGGGAGCAGATACGCAGTATTTT
TRBJ1-5,TRBV4-3,-,-,CASSHHRELWDQPQHF,TGCGCCAGCAGCCATCACAGGGAGTTATGGGATCAGCCCCAGCATTTT
TRBJ1-1,TRBV6-5,TRBD1,-,CASSNRDRTEAFF,TGTGCCAGCAGTAACCGGGACAGGACTGAAGCTTTCTTT
TRBJ2-1,TRBV27,TRBD1,once,CASTRMTGTGYYNEQFF,TGTGCCAGCACCAGAATGACCGGGACAGGGTACTACAATGAGCAGTTCTTC
TRBJ1-3,TRBV5-1,-,-,CASSPSRSGNTIYF,TGCGCCAGCAGCCCGAGCAGGTCTGGAAACACCATATATTTT
TRBJ2-7,TRBV28,TRBD2,-,CASRLAGASSYEQYF,TGTGCCAGCAGACTAGCGGGGGCAAGCTCCTACGAGCAGTACTTC
TRBJ1-4,TRBV29-1,TRBD1,-,CSAEYRDRGTEKLFF,TGCAGCGCGGAGTACCGGGACAGGGGAACTGAAAAACTGTTTTTT
TRBJ2-1,TRBV19,TRBD2,-,CASSPILAGGYNEQFF,TGTGCCAGTAGTCCGATACTAGCGGGGGGTTACAATGAGCAGTTCTTC
TRBJ2-1,TRBV18,TRBD2,few,CASSPAGVYNEQFF,TGTGCCAGCTCACCAGCGGGAGTTTACAATGAGCAGTTCTTC
TRBJ2-2,TRBV2,-,-,CASGAVNTGELFF,TGTGCCAGCGGGGCAGTGAACACCGGGGAGCTGTTTTTT